The rows below give T cell receptor beta chains drawn from one sample of a study of breast tumors, draining lymph nodes, adjacent tissues. TCRdb re-called the multiplex PCR reads through MiXCR, storing one row per CDR3 protein. The table includes over 15,000 distinct CDR3 sequences, approximately 57% detected once. The sample was tumor-adjacent breast tissue. These receptors all come from a female donor with breast cancer. Some clones in this sample may be carry-over from other donors' samples. Both conserved end residues are part of each CDR3. Fields, in order: D gene, J gene, clone size, V gene, CDR3 DNA, CDR3 protein. A D gene is named only where the DNA matches it firmly. Part of the rows lack a size; the others show once, few, many or a class for expanded clones.

>TRBD2|TRBJ2-1|many|TRBV7-3
TGTGCCAGCAGCTTGACTAGCACCCCTTACAATGAGCAGTTCTTC
CASSLTSTPYNEQFF
>TRBD1|TRBJ1-6|-|TRBV7-3
TGTGCCAGCAGCCGGGGGACAGGTAATTCACCCCTCCACTTT
CASSRGTGNSPLHF
>-|TRBJ2-1|many|TRBV7-6
TGTGCCAGCAGCTTAACGGGGCCTGACAATGAGCAGTTCTTC
CASSLTGPDNEQFF
>-|TRBJ1-2|-|TRBV11-2
TGTGCCAGCAGCCACTACTACGCAGGGCGGGGAACTAACTATGGCTACACCTTC
CASSHYYAGRGTNYGYTF
>TRBD1|TRBJ1-6|-|TRBV19
TGTGCCAGTAGCGAGACAGGGGGCGCGGGCAATTCACCCCTCCACTTT
CASSETGGAGNSPLHF
>-|TRBJ1-6|-|TRBV20-1
TGCAGTGCACCGGCGGGGAAACGAGATTCACCCCTCCACTTT
CSAPAGKRDSPLHF
>-|TRBJ1-6|medium-sized|TRBV3-1
TGTGCCAGCAGCCAAGGTGGGGGTACGGATTCACCCCTCCACTTT
CASSQGGGTDSPLHF
>-|TRBJ1-4|-|TRBV7-2
TGTGCCAGCAGCCCCCCTGGTGGAGCCGACGGAAAACTGTTTTTT
CASSPPGGADGKLFF
>-|TRBJ1-6|-|TRBV7-6
TGTGCCAGCAGCTTAGGGGAAAATTCACCCCTCCACTTT
CASSLGENSPLHF
>TRBD2|TRBJ2-5|many|TRBV5-4
TGTGCCAGCAGCGGAAGCGGGGGTTACCAAGAGACCCAGTACTTC
CASSGSGGYQETQYF